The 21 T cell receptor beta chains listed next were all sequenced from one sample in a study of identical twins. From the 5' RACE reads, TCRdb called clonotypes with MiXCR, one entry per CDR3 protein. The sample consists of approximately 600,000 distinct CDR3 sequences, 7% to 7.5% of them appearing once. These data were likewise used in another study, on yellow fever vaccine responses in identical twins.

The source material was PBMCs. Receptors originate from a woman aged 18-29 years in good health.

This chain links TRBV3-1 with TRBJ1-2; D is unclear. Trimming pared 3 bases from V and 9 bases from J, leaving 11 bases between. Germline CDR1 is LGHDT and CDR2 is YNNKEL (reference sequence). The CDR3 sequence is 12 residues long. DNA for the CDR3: TGTGCCAGCAGCCAGGGAATGAGTAGCTACACCTTC. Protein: CASSQGMSSYTF.

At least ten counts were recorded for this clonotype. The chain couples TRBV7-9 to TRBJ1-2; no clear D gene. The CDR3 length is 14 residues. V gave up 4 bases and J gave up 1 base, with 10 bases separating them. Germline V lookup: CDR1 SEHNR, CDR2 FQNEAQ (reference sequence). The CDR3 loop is CASSSQDRNYGYTF. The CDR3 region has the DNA TGTGCCAGCAGCTCTCAGGACCGTAACTATGGCTACACCTTC.

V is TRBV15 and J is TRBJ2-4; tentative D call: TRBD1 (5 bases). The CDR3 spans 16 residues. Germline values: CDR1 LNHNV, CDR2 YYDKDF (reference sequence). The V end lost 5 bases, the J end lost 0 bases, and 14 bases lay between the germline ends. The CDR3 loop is CATSPQGQLAKNIQYF. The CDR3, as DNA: TGTGCCACCAGCCCCCAGGGCCAGTTAGCCAAAAACATTCAGTACTTC. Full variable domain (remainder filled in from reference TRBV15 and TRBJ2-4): DAMVIQNPRYQVTQFGKPVTLSCSQTLNHNVMYWYQQKSSQAPKLLFHYYDKDFNNEADTPDNFQSRRPNTSFCFLDIRSPGLGDTAMYLCATSPQGQLAKNIQYFGAGTRLSVL.

The CDR3 loop reads CATKTGLANTGELFF. CDR3 bases: TGTGCCACCAAAACGGGACTAGCGAACACCGGGGAGCTGTTTTTT. This rearrangement joins TRBV10-3 to TRBJ2-2; 8 bases fit TRBD2. Trimming at V came to 10 bases and at J to 0 bases, leaving 7 bases not matched to a gene. Per the germline V gene, CDR1 is ENHRY and CDR2 is SYGVKD. This CDR3 spans 15 amino acids.

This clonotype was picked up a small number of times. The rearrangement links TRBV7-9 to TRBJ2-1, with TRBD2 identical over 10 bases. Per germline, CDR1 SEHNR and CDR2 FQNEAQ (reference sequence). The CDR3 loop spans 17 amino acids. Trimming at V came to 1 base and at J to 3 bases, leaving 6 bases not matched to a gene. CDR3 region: CASSLVTAGGLYNEQFF. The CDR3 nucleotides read TGTGCCAGCAGCTTAGTAACAGCGGGAGGGCTCTACAATGAGCAGTTCTTC.

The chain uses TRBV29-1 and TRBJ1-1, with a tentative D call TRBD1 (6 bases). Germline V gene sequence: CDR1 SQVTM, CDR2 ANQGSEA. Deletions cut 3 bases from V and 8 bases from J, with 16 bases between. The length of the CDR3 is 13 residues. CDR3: CSVDARFDREAFF. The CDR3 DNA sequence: TGCAGCGTTGATGCTCGGTTTGACAGGGAAGCTTTCTTT.

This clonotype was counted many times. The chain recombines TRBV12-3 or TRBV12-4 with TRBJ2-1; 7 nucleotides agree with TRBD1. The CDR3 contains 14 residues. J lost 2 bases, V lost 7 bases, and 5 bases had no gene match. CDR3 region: CASTRDSTYNEQFF. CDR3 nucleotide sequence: TGTGCCAGCACCCGGGACAGCACCTACAATGAGCAGTTCTTC.

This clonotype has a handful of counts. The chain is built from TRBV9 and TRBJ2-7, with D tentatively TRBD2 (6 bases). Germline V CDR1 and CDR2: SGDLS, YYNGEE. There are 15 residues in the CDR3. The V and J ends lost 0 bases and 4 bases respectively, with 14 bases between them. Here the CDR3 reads CASSVAGRLEYEQYF. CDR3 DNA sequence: TGTGCCAGCAGCGTAGCAGGGCGACTAGAATACGAGCAGTACTTC.

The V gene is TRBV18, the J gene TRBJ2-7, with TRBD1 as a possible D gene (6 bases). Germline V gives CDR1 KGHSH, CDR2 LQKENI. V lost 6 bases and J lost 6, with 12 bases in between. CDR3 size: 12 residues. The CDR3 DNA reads TGTGCCAGCTCGCAAACAGGGCTCGAGCAGTACGTC. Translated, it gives CASSQTGLEQYV.

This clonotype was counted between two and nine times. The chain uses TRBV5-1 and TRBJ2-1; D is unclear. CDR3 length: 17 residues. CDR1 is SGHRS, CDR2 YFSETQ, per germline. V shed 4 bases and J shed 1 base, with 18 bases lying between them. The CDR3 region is CASSLGTIHRSYNEQFF. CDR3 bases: TGCGCCAGCAGCCTCGGAACGATCCACCGTTCCTACAATGAGCAGTTCTTC. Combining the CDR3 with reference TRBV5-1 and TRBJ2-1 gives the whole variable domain KAGVTQTPRYLIKTRGQQVTLSCSPISGHRSVSWYQQTPGQGLQFLFEYFSETQRNKGNFPGRFSGRQFSNSRSEMNVSTLELGDSALYLCASSLGTIHRSYNEQFFGPGTRLTVL.

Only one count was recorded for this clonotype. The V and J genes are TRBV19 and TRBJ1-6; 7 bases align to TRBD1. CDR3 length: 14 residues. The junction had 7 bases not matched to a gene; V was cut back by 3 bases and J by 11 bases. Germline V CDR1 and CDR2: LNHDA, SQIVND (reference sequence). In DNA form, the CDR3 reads TGTGCCAGTAGTATGGGGGACAGCTTCCCACCCCTCCACTTT. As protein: CASSMGDSFPPLHF.

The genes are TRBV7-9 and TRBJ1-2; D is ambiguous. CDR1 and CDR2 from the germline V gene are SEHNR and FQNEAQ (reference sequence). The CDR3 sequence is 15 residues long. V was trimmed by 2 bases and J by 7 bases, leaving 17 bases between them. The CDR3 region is CASSLMGGGQGGYTF. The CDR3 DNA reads TGTGCCAGCAGCTTAATGGGCGGTGGGCAAGGTGGCTACACCTTC.

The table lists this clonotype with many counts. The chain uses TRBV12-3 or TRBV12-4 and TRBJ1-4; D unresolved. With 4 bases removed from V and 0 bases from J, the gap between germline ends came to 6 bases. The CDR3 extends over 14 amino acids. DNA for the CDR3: TGTGCCAGCAGTTCCGGGACAACTAATGAAAAACTGTTTTTT. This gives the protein CASSSGTTNEKLFF.

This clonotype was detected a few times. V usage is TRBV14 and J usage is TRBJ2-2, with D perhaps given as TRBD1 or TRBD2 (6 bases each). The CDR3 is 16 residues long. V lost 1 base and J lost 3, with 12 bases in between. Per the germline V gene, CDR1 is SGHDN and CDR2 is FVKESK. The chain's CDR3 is CASSQVGGQYTGELFF. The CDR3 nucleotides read TGTGCCAGCAGCCAAGTAGGGGGGCAATACACCGGGGAGCTGTTTTTT.

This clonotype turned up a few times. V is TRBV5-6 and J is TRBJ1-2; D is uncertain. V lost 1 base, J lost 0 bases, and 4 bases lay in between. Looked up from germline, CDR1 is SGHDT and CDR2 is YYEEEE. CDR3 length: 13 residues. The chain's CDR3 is CASSLRTNYGYTF. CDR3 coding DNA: TGTGCCAGCAGCTTGAGAACTAACTATGGCTACACCTTC.

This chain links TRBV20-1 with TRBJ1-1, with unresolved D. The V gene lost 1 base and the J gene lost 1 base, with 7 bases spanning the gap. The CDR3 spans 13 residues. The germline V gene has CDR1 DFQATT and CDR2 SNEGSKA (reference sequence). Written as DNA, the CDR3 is TGCAGTGCTAGAGCCTTCTGGAACACTGAAGCTTTCTTT. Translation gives CSARAFWNTEAFF.

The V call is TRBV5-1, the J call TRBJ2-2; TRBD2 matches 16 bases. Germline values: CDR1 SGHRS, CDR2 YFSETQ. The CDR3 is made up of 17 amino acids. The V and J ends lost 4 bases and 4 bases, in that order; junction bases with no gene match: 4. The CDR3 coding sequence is TGCGCCAGCAGCGGGACTAGCGGGAGGGCGAGCACCGGGGAGCTGTTTTTT. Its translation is CASSGTSGRASTGELFF. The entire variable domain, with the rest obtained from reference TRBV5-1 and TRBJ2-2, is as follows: KAGVTQTPRYLIKTRGQQVTLSCSPISGHRSVSWYQQTPGQGLQFLFEYFSETQRNKGNFPGRFSGRQFSNSRSEMNVSTLELGDSALYLCASSGTSGRASTGELFFGEGSRLTVL.

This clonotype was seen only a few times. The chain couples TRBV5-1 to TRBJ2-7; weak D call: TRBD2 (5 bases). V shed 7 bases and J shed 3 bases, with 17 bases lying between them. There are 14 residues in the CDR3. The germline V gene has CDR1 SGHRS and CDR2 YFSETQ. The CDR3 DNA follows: TGCGCCAGCGCCAATCTGGCGGGTGGCTACGAGCAGTACTTC. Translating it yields CASANLAGGYEQYF. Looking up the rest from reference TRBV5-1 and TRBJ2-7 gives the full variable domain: KAGVTQTPRYLIKTRGQQVTLSCSPISGHRSVSWYQQTPGQGLQFLFEYFSETQRNKGNFPGRFSGRQFSNSRSEMNVSTLELGDSALYLCASANLAGGYEQYFGPGTRLTVT.

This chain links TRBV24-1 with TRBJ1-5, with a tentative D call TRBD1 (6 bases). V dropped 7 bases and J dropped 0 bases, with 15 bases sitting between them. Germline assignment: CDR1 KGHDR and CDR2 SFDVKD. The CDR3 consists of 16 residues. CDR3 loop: CATSRGGLHSNQPQHF. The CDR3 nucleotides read TGTGCCACCAGCCGAGGGGGGTTACATAGCAATCAGCCCCAGCATTTT.

The CDR3 reads CSAPKPENTEAFF. In nucleotides, the CDR3 is TGCAGTGCACCTAAGCCAGAGAACACTGAAGCTTTCTTT. The chain links TRBV20-1 to TRBJ1-1; D uncertain. Per germline, CDR1 DFQATT and CDR2 SNEGSKA (reference sequence). The CDR3 contains 13 residues. V lost 6 bases and J lost 1, with 12 bases in between.

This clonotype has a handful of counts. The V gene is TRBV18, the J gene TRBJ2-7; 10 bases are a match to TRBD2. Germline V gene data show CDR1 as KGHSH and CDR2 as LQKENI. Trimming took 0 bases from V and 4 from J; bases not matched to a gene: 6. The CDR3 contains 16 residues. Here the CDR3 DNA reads TGTGCCAGCTCACCACCGAGCGGGAGGGCCGGTTACGAGCAGTACTTC. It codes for CASSPPSGRAGYEQYF.